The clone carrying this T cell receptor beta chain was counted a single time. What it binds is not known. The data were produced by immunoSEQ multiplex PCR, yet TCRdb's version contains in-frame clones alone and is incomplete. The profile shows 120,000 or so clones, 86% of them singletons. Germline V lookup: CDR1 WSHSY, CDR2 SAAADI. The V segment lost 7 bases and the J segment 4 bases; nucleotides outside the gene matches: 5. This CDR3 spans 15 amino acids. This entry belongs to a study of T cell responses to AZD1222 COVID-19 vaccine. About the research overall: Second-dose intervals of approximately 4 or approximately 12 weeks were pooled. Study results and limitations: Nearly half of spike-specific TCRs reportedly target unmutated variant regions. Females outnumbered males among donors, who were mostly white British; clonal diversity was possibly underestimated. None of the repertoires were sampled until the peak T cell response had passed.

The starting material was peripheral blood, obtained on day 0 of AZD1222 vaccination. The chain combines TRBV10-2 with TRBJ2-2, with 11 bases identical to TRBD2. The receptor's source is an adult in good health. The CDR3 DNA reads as TGCGCCAGCATCCTCACTAGCGGGGGCACCGGGGAGCTGTTTTTT. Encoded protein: CASILTSGGTGELFF.